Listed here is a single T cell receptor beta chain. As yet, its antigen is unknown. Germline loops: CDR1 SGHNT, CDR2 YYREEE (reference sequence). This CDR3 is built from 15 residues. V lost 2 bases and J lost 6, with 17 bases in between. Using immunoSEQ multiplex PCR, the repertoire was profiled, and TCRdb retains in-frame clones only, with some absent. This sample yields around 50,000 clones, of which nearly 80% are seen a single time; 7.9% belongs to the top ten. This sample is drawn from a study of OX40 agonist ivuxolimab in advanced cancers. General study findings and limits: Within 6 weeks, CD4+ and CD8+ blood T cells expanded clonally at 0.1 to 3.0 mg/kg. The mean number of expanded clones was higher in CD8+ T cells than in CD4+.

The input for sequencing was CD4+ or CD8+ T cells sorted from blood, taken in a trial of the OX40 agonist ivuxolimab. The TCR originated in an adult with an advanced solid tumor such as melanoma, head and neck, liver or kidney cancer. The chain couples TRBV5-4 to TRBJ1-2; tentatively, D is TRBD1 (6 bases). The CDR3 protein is CASSFVGQRLDGYTF. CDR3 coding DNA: TGTGCCAGCAGCTTCGTCGGACAGAGGTTGGATGGCTACACCTTC.